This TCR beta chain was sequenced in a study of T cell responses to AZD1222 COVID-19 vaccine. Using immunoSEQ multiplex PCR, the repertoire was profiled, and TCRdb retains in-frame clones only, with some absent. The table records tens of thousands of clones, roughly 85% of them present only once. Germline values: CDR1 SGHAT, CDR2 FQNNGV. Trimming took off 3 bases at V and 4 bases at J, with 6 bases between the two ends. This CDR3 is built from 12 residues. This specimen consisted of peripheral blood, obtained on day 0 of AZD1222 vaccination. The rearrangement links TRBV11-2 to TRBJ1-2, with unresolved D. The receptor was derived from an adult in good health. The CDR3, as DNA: TGTGCCAGCAGCTTCGGGTTCTATGGCTACACCTTC. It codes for CASSFGFYGYTF.